This T cell receptor (beta chain) was obtained from a study of CD8 T cells in ankylosing spondylitis. This clonotype was seen a handful of times. The target antigen is unknown. Each CDR3 protein gets one entry after TCRdb re-called the 5' RACE reads with MiXCR. The sample has 150,000 or so distinct CDR3 sequences, more than 9% seen once. Germline V gene data show CDR1 as DFQATT and CDR2 as SNEGSKA (reference sequence). CDR3 length equals 11 residues. The germline V and J ends were trimmed by 6 bases and 10 bases, with 15 bases remaining between them. Points from the study as a whole: Matched synovial fluid from ankylosing spondylitis patients was reported to be enriched for disease-linked clones.

This chain links TRBV20-1 with TRBJ1-2; D call uncertain. The sample taken for sequencing was blood, either unsorted or a sorted T cell fraction (not recorded which). This receptor was taken from a male donor with ankylosing spondylitis or in good health (not recorded which). CDR3 region: CSAQDVPNYTF. In DNA form, the CDR3 reads TGCAGTGCCCAGGACGTCCCCAACTACACCTTC.